The rows below give T cell receptor beta chains drawn from one sample of a study of T cell responses to AZD1222 COVID-19 vaccine. Sequenced by immunoSEQ multiplex PCR; TCRdb stores in-frame clones only, minus some. The repertoire consists of over 40,000 clones, with around 85% occurring once and the leading ten covering roughly a quarter. Sequencing used peripheral blood, obtained on day 0 of AZD1222 vaccination. The receptors originated from an adult in good health. Each CDR3 is given with its conserved first and last residue. Each record gives: V gene, J gene, D gene, clone size, CDR3 protein, CDR3 DNA. D genes are given only for firm matches. Where a row states a size, it is once, few, many or the class of an expanded clone; other rows omit it.

TRBV5-1,TRBJ1-1,-,-,CASSPGGNTEAFF,TGCGCCAGCAGCCCAGGAGGGAACACTGAAGCTTTCTTT
TRBV10-2,TRBJ2-1,TRBD2,-,CASSYGLAGDGEQFF,TGCGCCAGCAGTTACGGACTAGCGGGAGACGGTGAGCAGTTCTTC
TRBV5-1,TRBJ1-1,TRBD1,-,CASSSGQGDTEAFF,TGCGCCAGCAGCTCGGGACAGGGGGACACTGAAGCTTTCTTT
TRBV7-2,TRBJ1-1,-,-,CASSLLASREAFF,TGTGCCAGCAGCTTACTGGCCTCGAGGGAAGCTTTCTTT
TRBV11-2,TRBJ2-1,TRBD2,-,CASSLDLAGGYNEQFF,TGTGCCAGCAGCTTAGACTTAGCGGGAGGATACAATGAGCAGTTCTTC
TRBV5-4,TRBJ1-2,-,-,CASSLGAGLTNYGYTF,TGTGCCAGCAGCTTGGGGGCAGGACTTACAAACTATGGCTACACCTTC
TRBV4-3,TRBJ1-6,TRBD1,-,CASSQSGTGTSPLHF,TGCGCCAGCAGCCAATCCGGGACAGGAACTTCACCCCTCCACTTT
TRBV5-1,TRBJ1-4,TRBD1,-,CASCVQGEGEKLFF,TGCGCCAGCTGCGTACAGGGGGAAGGGGAAAAACTGTTTTTT
TRBV4-2,TRBJ1-4,-,-,CASSRATNEKLFF,TGTGCCAGCAGCCGTGCAACTAATGAAAAACTGTTTTTT
TRBV6-5,TRBJ2-6,-,-,CASRKSGANVLTF,TGTGCCAGCAGAAAATCTGGGGCCAACGTCCTGACTTTC
TRBV19,TRBJ1-2,-,-,CASSRQGTIYGYTF,TGTGCCAGTAGTAGGCAGGGGACGATTTATGGCTACACCTTC
TRBV5-1,TRBJ1-1,-,once,CASSPTVENTEAFF,TGCGCCAGCAGCCCCACCGTAGAGAACACTGAAGCTTTCTTT
TRBV12-3/TRBV12-4,TRBJ1-2,TRBD1,-,CASSPGQDHGYTF,TGTGCCAGCAGCCCGGGACAGGATCATGGCTACACCTTC
TRBV5-6,TRBJ1-4,TRBD1,-,CASSAATGINEKLFF,TGTGCCAGCAGCGCCGCGACAGGGATTAATGAAAAACTGTTTTTT
TRBV4-2,TRBJ2-2,-,-,CASSQSGLYTGELFF,TGTGCCAGCAGCCAATCGGGACTTTACACCGGGGAGCTGTTTTTT
TRBV11-2,TRBJ1-2,-,-,CASSRARGRVKDGYTF,TGTGCCAGCAGTCGGGCGCGGGGCAGGGTGAAGGATGGCTACACCTTC
TRBV18,TRBJ2-2,TRBD2,-,CASFDRLAPTGELFF,TGTGCCAGCTTTGACAGACTAGCGCCCACCGGGGAGCTGTTTTTT
TRBV9,TRBJ2-1,TRBD1,-,CASSVSGTGYNEQFF,TGTGCCAGCAGCGTATCCGGGACAGGGTACAATGAGCAGTTCTTC
TRBV12-3/TRBV12-4,TRBJ2-5,-,-,CASSLWQQETQYF,TGTGCCAGCAGTTTATGGCAGCAAGAGACCCAGTACTTC
TRBV5-5,TRBJ1-5,TRBD1,few,CASSQTGGSNQPQHF,TGTGCCAGCAGCCAAACAGGGGGCAGCAATCAGCCCCAGCATTTT
TRBV18,TRBJ2-1,-,-,CASSPLERWEQFF,TGTGCCAGCTCACCACTCGAGCGATGGGAGCAGTTCTTC
TRBV11-2,TRBJ2-7,TRBD2,-,CASSGGLAGGEGEQYF,TGTGCCAGCAGCGGGGGACTAGCGGGAGGCGAGGGCGAGCAGTACTTC
TRBV7-2,TRBJ2-2,TRBD2,-,CASSLQGTSIGELFF,TGTGCCAGCAGCCTGCAAGGGACTAGCATCGGGGAGCTGTTTTTT
TRBV5-6,TRBJ1-2,-,-,CASSLDQFSYTF,TGTGCCAGCAGCTTGGACCAGTTTAGCTACACCTTC
TRBV5-1,TRBJ2-2,TRBD1,-,CATRTLQTGDNTGELFF,TGCGCCACCCGAACCCTCCAGACAGGGGATAACACCGGGGAGCTGTTTTTT
TRBV30,TRBJ1-1,-,-,CAWSPVGGRTEAFF,TGTGCCTGGAGCCCTGTGGGGGGGCGGACTGAAGCTTTCTTT
TRBV4-2,TRBJ2-1,-,-,CASSQVSAGIYNEQFF,TGTGCCAGCAGCCAAGTCTCGGCGGGGATTTACAATGAGCAGTTCTTC
TRBV28,TRBJ2-6,-,once,CASSLQGGANVLTF,TGTGCCAGCAGTTTACAGGGTGGGGCCAACGTCCTGACTTTC
TRBV19,TRBJ1-4,-,-,CASSVTAMTNEKLFF,TGTGCCAGTAGTGTGACAGCGATGACTAATGAAAAACTGTTTTTT
TRBV19,TRBJ1-4,-,once,CASTTNRDTPSNEKLFF,TGTGCCAGTACCACCAACCGGGACACCCCGTCTAATGAAAAACTGTTTTTT
TRBV12-3/TRBV12-4,TRBJ1-1,-,few,CASSFGGTTEAFF,TGTGCCAGCAGTTTTGGGGGGACCACTGAAGCTTTCTTT
TRBV11-2,TRBJ1-1,-,-,CASSRSGYTEAFF,TGTGCCAGCAGCAGATCAGGGTACACTGAAGCTTTCTTT
TRBV18,TRBJ2-1,-,-,CASSPRLQGSYNEQFF,TGTGCCAGCTCACCACGGTTACAGGGATCCTACAATGAGCAGTTCTTC
TRBV5-5,TRBJ1-2,-,-,CASSWRGVHEGYGYTF,TGTGCCAGCAGCTGGAGGGGGGTCCATGAGGGCTATGGCTACACCTTC
TRBV9,TRBJ1-1,-,-,CASSVQGGGVTEAFF,TGTGCCAGCAGCGTACAGGGTGGGGGCGTAACTGAAGCTTTCTTT
TRBV5-1,TRBJ2-7,TRBD1,-,CASTLSRDSPSYEQYF,TGCGCCAGCACGCTATCCCGGGACAGTCCGTCCTACGAGCAGTACTTC
TRBV6-5,TRBJ1-6,TRBD1,-,CATLSGRTGVSPLHF,TGTGCCACCCTTTCTGGTCGGACAGGAGTTTCACCCCTCCACTTT
TRBV6-1,TRBJ1-3,-,-,CASSDGVSGNTIYF,TGTGCCAGCAGTGACGGAGTCTCTGGAAACACCATATATTTT
TRBV4-1,TRBJ2-7,TRBD1,-,CASSQGSDRGYEQYF,TGCGCCAGCAGCCAAGGGTCGGACAGGGGTTACGAGCAGTACTTC
TRBV10-2,TRBJ1-1,TRBD1,-,CASSPGTGSPMNTEAFF,TGCGCCAGCAGTCCCGGGACAGGGTCCCCCATGAACACTGAAGCTTTCTTT
TRBV18,TRBJ2-6,TRBD1,-,CASSAQGQGGSGANVLTF,TGTGCCAGCTCGGCCCAGGGACAGGGTGGTTCTGGGGCCAACGTCCTGACTTTC
TRBV30,TRBJ1-1,TRBD1,-,CAWIRQGVGTEAFF,TGTGCCTGGATCCGGCAGGGGGTCGGCACTGAAGCTTTCTTT
TRBV11-1,TRBJ2-2,TRBD1,-,CASSSKGQRTGELFF,TGTGCCAGCAGCTCAAAGGGACAGCGAACCGGGGAGCTGTTTTTT
TRBV30,TRBJ1-6,-,few,CAWSVSYNSPLHF,TGTGCCTGGAGTGTTTCCTATAATTCACCCCTCCACTTT
TRBV6-1,TRBJ2-7,-,-,CASSERPRGFRYEQYF,TGTGCCAGCAGCGAAAGACCCAGGGGTTTTAGGTACGAGCAGTACTTC
TRBV13,TRBJ1-1,TRBD1,-,CASSPTGASEAFF,TGTGCCAGCAGCCCGACAGGGGCCTCTGAAGCTTTCTTT
TRBV28,TRBJ2-1,TRBD2,-,CASRRQELAGDNEQFF,TGTGCCAGCAGGCGACAGGAGCTAGCGGGAGACAATGAGCAGTTCTTC
TRBV6-4,TRBJ1-2,-,-,CASSASGAGDGYTF,TGTGCCAGCAGTGCCTCAGGGGCTGGGGATGGCTACACCTTC
TRBV7-2,TRBJ1-5,-,-,CASSFLRQENQPQHF,TGTGCCAGCAGCTTTCTTAGACAGGAAAATCAGCCCCAGCATTTT
TRBV11-3,TRBJ1-4,TRBD1,-,CASSNHRGFGEKLFF,TGTGCCAGCAGCAACCACAGGGGTTTCGGTGAAAAACTGTTTTTT
TRBV5-6,TRBJ2-1,TRBD2,-,CASSFYAGDSYNEQFF,TGTGCCAGCAGCTTTTATGCGGGAGACTCCTACAATGAGCAGTTCTTC
TRBV30,TRBJ2-2,TRBD2,-,CAWKGGRKNTGELFF,TGTGCCTGGAAGGGCGGGAGGAAGAACACCGGGGAGCTGTTTTTT